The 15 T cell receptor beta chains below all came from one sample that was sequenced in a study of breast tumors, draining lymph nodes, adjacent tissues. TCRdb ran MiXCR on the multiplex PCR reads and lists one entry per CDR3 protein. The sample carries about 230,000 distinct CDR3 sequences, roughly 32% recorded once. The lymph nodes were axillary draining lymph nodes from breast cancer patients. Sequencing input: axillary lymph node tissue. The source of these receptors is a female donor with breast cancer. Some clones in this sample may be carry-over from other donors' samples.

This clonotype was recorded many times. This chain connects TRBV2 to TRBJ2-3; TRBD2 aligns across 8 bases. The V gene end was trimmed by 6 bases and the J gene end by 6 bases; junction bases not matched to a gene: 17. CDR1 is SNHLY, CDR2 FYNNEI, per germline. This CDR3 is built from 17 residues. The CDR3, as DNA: TGTGCCAGCAGCCCCATAGCGGGATTCGGTCTTAGGGATACGCAGTATTTT. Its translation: CASSPIAGFGLRDTQYF.

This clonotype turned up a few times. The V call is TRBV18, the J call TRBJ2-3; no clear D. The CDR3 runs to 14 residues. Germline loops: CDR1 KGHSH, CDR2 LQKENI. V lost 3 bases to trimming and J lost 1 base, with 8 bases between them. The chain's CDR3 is CASSPVEGTDTQYF. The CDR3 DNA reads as TGTGCCAGCTCACCTGTTGAGGGCACAGATACGCAGTATTTT.

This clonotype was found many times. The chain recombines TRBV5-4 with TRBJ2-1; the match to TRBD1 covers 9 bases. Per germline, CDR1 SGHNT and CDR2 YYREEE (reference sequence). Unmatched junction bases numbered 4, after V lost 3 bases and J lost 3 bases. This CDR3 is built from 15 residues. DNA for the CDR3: TGTGCCAGCAGCTCGAGGGACAGGGACTACAATGAGCAGTTCTTC. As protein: CASSSRDRDYNEQFF.

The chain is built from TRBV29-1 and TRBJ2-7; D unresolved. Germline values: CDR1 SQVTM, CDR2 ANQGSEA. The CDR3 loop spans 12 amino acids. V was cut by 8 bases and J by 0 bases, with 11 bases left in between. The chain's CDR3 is CSLSSNSYEQYF. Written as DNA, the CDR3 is TGCAGCTTGTCGAGTAACTCCTACGAGCAGTACTTC.

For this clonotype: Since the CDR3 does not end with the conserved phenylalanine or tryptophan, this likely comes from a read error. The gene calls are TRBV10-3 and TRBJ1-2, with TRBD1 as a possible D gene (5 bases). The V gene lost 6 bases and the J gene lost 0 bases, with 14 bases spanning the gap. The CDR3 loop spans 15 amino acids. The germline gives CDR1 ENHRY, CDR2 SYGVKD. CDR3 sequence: CAIRRVRDPNYGYTL. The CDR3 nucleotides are TGTGCCATCAGGAGGGTCAGGGACCCTAACTATGGCTACACCCTC.

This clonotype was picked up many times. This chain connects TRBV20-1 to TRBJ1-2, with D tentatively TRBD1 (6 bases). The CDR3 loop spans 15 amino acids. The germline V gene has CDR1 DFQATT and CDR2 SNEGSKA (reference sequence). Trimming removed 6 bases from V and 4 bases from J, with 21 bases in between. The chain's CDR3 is CSATNPTGRLYGYTF. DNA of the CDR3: TGCAGTGCCACCAACCCGACAGGCCGGCTCTATGGCTACACCTTC.

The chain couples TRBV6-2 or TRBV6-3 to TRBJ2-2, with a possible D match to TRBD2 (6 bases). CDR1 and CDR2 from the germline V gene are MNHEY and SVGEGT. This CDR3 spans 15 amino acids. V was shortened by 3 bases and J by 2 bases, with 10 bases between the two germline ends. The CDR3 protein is CASSYGGSNTGELFF. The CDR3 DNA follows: TGTGCCAGCAGTTATGGGGGGAGTAACACCGGGGAGCTGTTTTTT.

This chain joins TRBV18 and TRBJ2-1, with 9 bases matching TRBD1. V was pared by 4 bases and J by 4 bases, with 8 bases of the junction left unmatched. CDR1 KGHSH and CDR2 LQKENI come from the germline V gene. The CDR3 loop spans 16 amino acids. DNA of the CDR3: TGTGCCAGCTCACTAGCCGGGACAGGGTTTTACAATGAGCAGTTCTTC. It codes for CASSLAGTGFYNEQFF.

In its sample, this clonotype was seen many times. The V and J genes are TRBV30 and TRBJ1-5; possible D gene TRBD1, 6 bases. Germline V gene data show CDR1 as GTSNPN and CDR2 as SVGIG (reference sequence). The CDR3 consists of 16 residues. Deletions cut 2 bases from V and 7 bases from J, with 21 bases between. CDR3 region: CAWSPTSKGVGQPQHF. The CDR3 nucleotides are TGTGCCTGGAGTCCAACCTCTAAGGGGGTAGGGCAGCCCCAGCATTTT.

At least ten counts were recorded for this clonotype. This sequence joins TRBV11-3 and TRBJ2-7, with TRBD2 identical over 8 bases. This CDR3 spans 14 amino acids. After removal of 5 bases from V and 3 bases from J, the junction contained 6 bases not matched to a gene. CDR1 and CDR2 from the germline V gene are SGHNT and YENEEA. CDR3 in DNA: TGTGCCAGCAGCCGCCAGCGGGGGAGCTACGAGCAGTACTTC. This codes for CASSRQRGSYEQYF.

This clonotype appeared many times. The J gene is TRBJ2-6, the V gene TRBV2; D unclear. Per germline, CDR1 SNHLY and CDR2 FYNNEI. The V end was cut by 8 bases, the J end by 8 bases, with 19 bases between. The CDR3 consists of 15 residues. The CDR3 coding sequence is TGTGCCAGCGCTAGGAGAGGTCTTGGAACCAACGTCCTGACTTTC. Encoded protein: CASARRGLGTNVLTF.

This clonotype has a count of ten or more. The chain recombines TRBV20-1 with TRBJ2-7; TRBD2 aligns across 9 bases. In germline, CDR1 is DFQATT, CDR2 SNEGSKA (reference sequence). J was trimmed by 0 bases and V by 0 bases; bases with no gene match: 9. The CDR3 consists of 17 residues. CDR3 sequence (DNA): TGCAGTGCTAGAGATCCCCAGCGGGAGGCCCTCTCCTACGAGCAGTACTTC. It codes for CSARDPQREALSYEQYF.

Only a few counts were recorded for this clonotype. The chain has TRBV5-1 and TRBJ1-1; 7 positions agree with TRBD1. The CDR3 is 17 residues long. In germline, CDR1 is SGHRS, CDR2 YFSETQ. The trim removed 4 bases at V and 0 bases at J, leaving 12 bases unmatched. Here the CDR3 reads CASSPAGTADMNTEAFF. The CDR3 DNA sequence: TGCGCCAGCAGCCCAGCCGGGACAGCGGATATGAACACTGAAGCTTTCTTT.

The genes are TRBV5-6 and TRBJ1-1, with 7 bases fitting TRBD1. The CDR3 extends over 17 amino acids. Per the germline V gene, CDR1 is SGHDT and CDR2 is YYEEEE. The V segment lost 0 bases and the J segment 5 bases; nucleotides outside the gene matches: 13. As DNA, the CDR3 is TGTGCCAGCAGCTTGGAGGGATCAGGGGGATCGAGGACTGAAGCTTTCTTT. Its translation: CASSLEGSGGSRTEAFF. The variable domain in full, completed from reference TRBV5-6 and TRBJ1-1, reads DAGVTQSPTHLIKTRGQQVTLRCSPKSGHDTVSWYQQALGQGPQFIFQYYEEEERQRGNFPDRFSGHQFPNYSSELNVNALLLGDSALYLCASSLEGSGGSRTEAFFGQGTRLTVV.

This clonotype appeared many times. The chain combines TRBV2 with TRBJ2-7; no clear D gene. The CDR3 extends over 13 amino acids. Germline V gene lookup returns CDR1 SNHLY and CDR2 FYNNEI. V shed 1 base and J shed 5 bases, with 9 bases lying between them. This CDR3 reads CASSEGWQNEQYF. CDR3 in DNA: TGTGCCAGCAGTGAAGGTTGGCAGAACGAGCAGTACTTC. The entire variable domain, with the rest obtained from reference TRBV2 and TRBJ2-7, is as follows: EPEVTQTPSHQVTQMGQEVILRCVPISNHLYFYWYRQILGQKVEFLVSFYNNEISEKSEIFDDQFSVERPDGSNFTLKIRSTKLEDSAMYFCASSEGWQNEQYFGPGTRLTVT.